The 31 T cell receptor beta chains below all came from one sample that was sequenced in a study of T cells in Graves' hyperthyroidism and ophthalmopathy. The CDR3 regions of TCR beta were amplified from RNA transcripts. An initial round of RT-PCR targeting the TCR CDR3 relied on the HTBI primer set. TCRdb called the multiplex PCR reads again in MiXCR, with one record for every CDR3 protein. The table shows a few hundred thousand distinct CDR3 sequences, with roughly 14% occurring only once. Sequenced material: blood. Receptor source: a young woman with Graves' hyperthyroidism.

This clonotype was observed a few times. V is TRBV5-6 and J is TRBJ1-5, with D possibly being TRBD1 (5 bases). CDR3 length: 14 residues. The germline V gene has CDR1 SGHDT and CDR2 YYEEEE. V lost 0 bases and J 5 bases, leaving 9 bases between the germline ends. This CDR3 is CASSLAGFDQPQHF. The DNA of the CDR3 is TGTGCCAGCAGCTTGGCAGGGTTCGATCAGCCCCAGCATTTT.

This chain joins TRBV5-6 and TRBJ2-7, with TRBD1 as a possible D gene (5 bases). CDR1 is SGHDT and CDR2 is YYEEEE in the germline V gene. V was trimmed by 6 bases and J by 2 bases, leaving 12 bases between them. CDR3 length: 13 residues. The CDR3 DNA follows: TGTGCCAGCACCACCAGGGAACCCTACGAGCAGTACTTC. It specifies CASTTREPYEQYF.

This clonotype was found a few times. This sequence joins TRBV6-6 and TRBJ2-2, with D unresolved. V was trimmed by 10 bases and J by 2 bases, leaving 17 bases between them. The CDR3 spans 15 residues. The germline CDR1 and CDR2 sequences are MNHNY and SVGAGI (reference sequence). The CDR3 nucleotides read TGTGCCACCCAGTTACGAGAGATAAACACCGGGGAGCTGTTTTTT. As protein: CATQLREINTGELFF.

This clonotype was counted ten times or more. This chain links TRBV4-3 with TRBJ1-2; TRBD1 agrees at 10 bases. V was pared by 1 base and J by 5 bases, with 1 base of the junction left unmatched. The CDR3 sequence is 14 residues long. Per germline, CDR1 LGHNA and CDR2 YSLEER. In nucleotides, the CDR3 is TGCGCCAGCAGCCAAGCGGGACAGGGGTATGGCTACACCTTC. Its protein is CASSQAGQGYGYTF.

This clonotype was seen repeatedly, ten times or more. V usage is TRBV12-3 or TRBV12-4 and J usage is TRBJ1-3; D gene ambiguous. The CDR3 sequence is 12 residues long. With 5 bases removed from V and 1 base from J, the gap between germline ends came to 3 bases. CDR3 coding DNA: TGTGCCAGCAGTAAATCTGGAAACACCATATATTTT. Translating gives CASSKSGNTIYF.

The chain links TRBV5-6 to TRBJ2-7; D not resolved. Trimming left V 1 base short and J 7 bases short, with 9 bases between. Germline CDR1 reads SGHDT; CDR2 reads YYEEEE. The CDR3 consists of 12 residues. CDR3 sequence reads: CASSLSLREQYF. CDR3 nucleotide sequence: TGTGCCAGCAGCTTGAGTCTGCGGGAGCAGTACTTC.

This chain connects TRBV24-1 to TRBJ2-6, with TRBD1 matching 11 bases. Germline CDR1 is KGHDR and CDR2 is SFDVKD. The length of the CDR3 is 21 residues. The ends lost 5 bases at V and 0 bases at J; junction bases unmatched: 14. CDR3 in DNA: TGTGCCACCAGTGGGATGGAAACGGGACAGGGGGGCGACTCTGGGGCCAACGTCCTGACTTTC. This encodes CATSGMETGQGGDSGANVLTF.

The DNA for the CDR3 is TGTGCCAGCAGCTTATGGGGGACTAGCGGGTTCTCCAATGAGCAGTTCTTC. It translates to CASSLWGTSGFSNEQFF. The chain has TRBV5-6 and TRBJ2-1; TRBD2 aligns across 12 bases. This CDR3 is built from 17 residues. Germline V gene lookup returns CDR1 SGHDT and CDR2 YYEEEE. V was clipped by 2 bases and J by 6 bases; unmatched bases: 9.

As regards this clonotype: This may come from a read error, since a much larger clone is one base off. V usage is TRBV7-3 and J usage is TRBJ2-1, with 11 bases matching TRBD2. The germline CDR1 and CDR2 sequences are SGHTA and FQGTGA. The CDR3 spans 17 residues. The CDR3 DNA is TGTGCCAGCGGCTTAGCGGGAGGGGAGGCCTCCTACAATGAGCAGTTCTTC. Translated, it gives CASGLAGGEASYNEQFF.

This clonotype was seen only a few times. The CDR3 region has the DNA TGTGCCAGTAGTATAGAGAGCGGGAGAGACCGCAATGAGCAGTTCTTC. This translates into CASSIESGRDRNEQFF. This chain connects TRBV19 to TRBJ2-1, with TRBD2 matching over 8 bases. CDR1 is LNHDA and CDR2 is SQIVND in the germline V gene (reference sequence). Trimming at V came to 0 bases and at J to 6 bases, leaving 7 bases not matched to a gene. This CDR3 has 16 amino acids.

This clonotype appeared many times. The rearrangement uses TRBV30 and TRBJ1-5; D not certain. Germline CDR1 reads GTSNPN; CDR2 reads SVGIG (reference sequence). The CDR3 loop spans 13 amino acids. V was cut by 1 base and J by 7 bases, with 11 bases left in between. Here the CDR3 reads CAWSGQAEQPQHF. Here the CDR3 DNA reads TGTGCCTGGAGTGGGCAGGCTGAGCAGCCCCAGCATTTT.

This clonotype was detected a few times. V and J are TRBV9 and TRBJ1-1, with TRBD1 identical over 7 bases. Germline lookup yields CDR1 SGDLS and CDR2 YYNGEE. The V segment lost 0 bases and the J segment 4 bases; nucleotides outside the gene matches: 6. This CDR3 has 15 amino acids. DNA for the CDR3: TGTGCCAGCAGCGTAGGAGGGACAGTTCCCACTGAAGCTTTCTTT. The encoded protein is CASSVGGTVPTEAFF.

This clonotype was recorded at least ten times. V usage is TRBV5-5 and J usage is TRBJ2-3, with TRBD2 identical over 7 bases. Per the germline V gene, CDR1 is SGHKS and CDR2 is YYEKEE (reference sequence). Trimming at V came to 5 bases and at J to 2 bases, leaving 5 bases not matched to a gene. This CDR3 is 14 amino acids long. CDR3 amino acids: CASSYERDTDTQYF. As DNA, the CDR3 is TGTGCCAGCAGTTACGAGCGGGACACAGATACGCAGTATTTT.

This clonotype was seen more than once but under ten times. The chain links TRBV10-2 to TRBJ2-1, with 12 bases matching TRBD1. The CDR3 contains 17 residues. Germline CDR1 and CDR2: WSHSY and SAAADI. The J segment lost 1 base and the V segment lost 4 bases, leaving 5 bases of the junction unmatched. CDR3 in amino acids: CASSGDRGQRSYNEQFF. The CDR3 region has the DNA TGCGCCAGCAGTGGGGACAGGGGGCAAAGGTCCTACAATGAGCAGTTCTTC.

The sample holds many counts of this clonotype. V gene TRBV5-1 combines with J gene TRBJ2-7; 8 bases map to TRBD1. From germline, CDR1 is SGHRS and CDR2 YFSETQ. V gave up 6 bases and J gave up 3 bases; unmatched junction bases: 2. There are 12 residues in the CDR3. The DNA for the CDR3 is TGCGCCAGCAAGGACAGGGACTACGAGCAGTACTTC. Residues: CASKDRDYEQYF.

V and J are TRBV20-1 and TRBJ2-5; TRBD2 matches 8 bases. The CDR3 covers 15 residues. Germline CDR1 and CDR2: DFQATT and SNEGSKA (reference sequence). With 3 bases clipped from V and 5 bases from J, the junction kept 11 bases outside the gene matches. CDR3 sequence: CSARGTGGPWETQYF. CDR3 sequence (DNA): TGCAGTGCTAGGGGGACGGGAGGGCCCTGGGAGACCCAGTACTTC.

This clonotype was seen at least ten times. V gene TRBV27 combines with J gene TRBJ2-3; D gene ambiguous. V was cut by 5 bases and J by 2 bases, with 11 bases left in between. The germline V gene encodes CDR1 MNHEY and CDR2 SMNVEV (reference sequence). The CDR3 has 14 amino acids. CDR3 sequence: CASSHPGNTDTQYF. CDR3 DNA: TGTGCCAGCAGTCACCCTGGGAACACAGATACGCAGTATTTT.

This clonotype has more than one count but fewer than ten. CDR3 sequence (DNA): TGTGCCAGCAGTCTCCCCCTTACAGGCTATGGCTACACCTTC. Its protein product is CASSLPLTGYGYTF. This chain joins TRBV28 and TRBJ1-2, with D possibly being TRBD1 (5 bases). The CDR3 consists of 14 residues. The V end lost 5 bases, the J end lost 4 bases, and 14 bases lay between the germline ends. Germline CDR1 and CDR2: MDHEN and SYDVKM.

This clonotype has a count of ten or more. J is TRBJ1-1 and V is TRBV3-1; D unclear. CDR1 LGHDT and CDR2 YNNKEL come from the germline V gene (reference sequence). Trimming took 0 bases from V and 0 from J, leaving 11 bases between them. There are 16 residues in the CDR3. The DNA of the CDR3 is TGTGCCAGCAGCCAAGATGTGGCCACAATGAACACTGAAGCTTTCTTT. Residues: CASSQDVATMNTEAFF.

Written as DNA, the CDR3 is TGTGCCAGCAGCTCAGCAGTTAGCGGGAGTTCAGCAGATACGCAGTATTTT. Its protein product is CASSSAVSGSSADTQYF. This chain links TRBV7-8 with TRBJ2-3; 9 bases map to TRBD2. V lost 4 bases, J lost 4 bases, and 12 bases stayed unmatched. Germline assignment: CDR1 SGHVS and CDR2 FQNEAQ. The CDR3 covers 17 residues.

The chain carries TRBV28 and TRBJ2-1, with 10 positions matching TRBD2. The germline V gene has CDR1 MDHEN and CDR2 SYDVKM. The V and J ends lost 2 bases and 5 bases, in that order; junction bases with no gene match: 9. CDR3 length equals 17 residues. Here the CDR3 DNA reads TGTGCCAGCAGTTTACTAGCGGGAGTCCAAAGTCACAATGAGCAGTTCTTC. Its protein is CASSLLAGVQSHNEQFF.

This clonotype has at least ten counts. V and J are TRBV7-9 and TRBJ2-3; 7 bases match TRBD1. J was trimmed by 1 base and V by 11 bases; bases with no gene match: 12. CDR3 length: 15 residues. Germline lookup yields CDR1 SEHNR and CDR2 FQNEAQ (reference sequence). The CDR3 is CALKGQPHRTDTQYF. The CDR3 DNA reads TGTGCCCTCAAGGGACAGCCTCACCGCACAGATACGCAGTATTTT. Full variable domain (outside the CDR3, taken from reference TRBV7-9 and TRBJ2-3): DTGVSQNPRHKITKRGQNVTFRCDPISEHNRLYWYRQTLGQGPEFLTYFQNEAQLEKSRLLSDRFSAERPKGSFSTLEIQRTEQGDSAMYLCALKGQPHRTDTQYFGPGTRLTVL.

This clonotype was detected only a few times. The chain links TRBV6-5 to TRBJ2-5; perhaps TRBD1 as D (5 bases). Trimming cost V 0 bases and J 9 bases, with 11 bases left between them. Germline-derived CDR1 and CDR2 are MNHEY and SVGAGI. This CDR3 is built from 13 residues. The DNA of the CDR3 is TGTGCCAGCAGTTACTCAGAAGGGGCGGCCCAGTACTTC. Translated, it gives CASSYSEGAAQYF.

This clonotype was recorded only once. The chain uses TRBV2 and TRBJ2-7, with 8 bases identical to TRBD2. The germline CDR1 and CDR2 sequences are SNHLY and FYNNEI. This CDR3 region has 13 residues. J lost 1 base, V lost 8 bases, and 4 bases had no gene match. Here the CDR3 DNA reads TGTGCCAGCGTAGAGCGGGAGTCCTACGAGCAGTACTTC. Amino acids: CASVERESYEQYF.

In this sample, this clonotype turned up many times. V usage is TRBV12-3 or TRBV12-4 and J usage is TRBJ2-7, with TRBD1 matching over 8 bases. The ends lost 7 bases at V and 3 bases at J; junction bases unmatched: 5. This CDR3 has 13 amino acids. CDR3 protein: CASTDDRGYEQYF. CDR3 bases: TGTGCCAGCACCGACGACAGGGGCTACGAGCAGTACTTC.

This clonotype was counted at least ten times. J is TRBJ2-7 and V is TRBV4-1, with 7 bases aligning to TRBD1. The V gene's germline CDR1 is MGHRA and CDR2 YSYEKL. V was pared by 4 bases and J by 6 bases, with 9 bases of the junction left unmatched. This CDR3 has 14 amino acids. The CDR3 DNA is TGCGCCAGCAGCCCGAGACAGGGCCTGAGCGAGCAGTACTTC. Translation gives CASSPRQGLSEQYF.

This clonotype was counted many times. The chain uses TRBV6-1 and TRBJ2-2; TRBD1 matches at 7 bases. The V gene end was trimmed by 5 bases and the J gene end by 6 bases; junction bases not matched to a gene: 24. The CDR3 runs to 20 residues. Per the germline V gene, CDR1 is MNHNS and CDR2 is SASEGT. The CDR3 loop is CASSYYDLDRAWAYSGELFF. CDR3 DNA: TGTGCCAGCAGTTATTATGACCTCGACAGGGCCTGGGCGTATTCCGGGGAGCTGTTTTTT.

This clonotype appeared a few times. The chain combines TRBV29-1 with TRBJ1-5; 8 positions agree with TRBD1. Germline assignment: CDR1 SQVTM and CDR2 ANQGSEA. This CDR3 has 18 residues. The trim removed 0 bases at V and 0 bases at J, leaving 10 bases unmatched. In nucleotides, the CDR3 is TGCAGCGTTGAAGAGGGTCGGACAGGGCGATTTAGCAATCAGCCCCAGCATTTT. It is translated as CSVEEGRTGRFSNQPQHF.

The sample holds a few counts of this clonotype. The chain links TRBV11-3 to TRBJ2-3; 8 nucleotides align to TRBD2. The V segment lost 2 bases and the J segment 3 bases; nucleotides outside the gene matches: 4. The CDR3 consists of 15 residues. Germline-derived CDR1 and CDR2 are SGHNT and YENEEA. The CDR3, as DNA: TGTGCCAGCAGCTTACAGCGGGAGCTAACAGATACGCAGTATTTT. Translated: CASSLQRELTDTQYF.

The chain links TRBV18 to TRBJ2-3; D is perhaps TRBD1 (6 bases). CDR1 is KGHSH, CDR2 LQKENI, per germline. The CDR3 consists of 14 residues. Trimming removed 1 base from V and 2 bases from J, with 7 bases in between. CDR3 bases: TGTGCCAGCTCACCACGGGGGCACACAGATACGCAGTATTTT. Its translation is CASSPRGHTDTQYF.

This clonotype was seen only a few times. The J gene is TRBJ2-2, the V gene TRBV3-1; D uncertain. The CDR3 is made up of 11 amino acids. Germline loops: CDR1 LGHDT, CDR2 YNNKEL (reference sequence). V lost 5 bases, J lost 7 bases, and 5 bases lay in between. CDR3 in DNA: TGTGCCAGCAGCACGGTCGGGGAGCTGTTTTTT. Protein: CASSTVGELFF.